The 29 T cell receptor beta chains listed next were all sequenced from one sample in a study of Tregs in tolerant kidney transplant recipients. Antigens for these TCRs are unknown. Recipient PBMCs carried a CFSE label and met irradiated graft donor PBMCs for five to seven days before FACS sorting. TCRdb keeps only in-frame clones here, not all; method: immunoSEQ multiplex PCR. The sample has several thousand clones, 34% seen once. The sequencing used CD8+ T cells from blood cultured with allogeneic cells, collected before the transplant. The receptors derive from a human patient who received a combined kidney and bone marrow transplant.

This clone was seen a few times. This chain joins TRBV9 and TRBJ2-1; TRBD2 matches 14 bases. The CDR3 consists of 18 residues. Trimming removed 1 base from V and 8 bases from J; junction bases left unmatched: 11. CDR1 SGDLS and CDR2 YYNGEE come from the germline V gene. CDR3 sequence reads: CASSVKGLAGEPLYEQFF. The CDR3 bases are TGTGCCAGCAGCGTAAAGGGACTAGCGGGAGAGCCACTTTATGAGCAGTTCTTC.

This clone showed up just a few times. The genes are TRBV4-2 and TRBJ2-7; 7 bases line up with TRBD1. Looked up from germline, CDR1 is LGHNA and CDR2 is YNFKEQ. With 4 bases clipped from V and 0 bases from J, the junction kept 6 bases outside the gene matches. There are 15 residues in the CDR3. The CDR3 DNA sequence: TGTGCCAGCAGCCCCTACAGGGGCGGCTCCTACGAGCAGTACTTC. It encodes CASSPYRGGSYEQYF.

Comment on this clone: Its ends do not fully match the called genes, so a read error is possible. The CDR3 sequence: CASSQRVAGGDDGYTF. The DNA of the CDR3 is TGCGCCAGCAGCCAGAGAGTGGCAGGGGGCGACGATGGCTACACCTTC. The genes are TRBV7-3 and TRBJ1-2; the match to TRBD1 covers 8 bases. The length of the CDR3 is 16 residues. The germline V gene encodes CDR1 SGHTA and CDR2 FQGTGA.

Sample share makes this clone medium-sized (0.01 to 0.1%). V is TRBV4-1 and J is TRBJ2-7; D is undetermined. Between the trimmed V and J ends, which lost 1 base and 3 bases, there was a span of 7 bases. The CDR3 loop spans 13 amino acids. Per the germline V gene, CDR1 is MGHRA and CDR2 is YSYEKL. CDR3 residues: CASSQAPGYEQYF. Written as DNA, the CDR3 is TGCGCCAGCAGCCAAGCGCCGGGCTACGAGCAGTACTTC.

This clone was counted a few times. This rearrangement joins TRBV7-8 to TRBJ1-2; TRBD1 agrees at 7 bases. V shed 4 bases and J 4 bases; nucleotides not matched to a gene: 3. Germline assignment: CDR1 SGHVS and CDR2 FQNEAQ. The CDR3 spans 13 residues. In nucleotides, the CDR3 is TGTGCCAGCAGCTCCGGGACAGCCTATGGCTACACCTTC. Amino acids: CASSSGTAYGYTF.

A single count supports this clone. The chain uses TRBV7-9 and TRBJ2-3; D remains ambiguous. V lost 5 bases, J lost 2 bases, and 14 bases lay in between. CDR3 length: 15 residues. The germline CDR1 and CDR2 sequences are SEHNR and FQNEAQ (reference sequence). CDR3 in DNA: TGTGCCAGCAGCGCCCCTGAGGATTCCACAGATACGCAGTATTTT. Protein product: CASSAPEDSTDTQYF.

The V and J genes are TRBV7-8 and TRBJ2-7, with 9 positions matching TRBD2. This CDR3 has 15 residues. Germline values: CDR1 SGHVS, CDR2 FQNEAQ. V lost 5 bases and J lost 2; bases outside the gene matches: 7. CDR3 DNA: TGTGCCAGCAGCATCTTAGCGGGAGTCGCCTACGAGCAGTACGTC. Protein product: CASSILAGVAYEQYV.

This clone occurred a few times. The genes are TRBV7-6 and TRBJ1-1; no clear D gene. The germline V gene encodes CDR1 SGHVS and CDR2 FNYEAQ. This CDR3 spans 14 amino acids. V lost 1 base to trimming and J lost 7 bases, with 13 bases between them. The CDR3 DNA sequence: TGTGCCAGCAGCTTAGAGGCGGGAACCGGTGAAGCTTTCTTT. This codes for CASSLEAGTGEAFF.

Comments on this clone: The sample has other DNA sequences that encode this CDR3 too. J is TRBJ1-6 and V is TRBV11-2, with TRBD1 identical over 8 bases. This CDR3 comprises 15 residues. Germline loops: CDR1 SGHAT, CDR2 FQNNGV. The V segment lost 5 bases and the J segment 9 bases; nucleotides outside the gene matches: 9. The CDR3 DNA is TGTGCCAGCAGCAGCCGGACAGGGCTTACTTCACCCCTCCACTTT. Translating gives CASSSRTGLTSPLHF. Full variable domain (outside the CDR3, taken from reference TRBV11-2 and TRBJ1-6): EAGVAQSPRYKIIEKRQSVAFWCNPISGHATLYWYQQILGQGPKLLIQFQNNGVVDDSQLPKDRFSAERLKGVDSTLKIQPAKLEDSAVYLCASSSRTGLTSPLHFGNGTRLTVT.

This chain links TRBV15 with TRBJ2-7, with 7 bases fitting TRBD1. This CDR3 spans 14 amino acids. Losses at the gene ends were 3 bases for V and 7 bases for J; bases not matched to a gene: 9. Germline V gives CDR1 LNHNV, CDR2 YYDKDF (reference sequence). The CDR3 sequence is CATSRHQTGNEQYF. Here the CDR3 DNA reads TGTGCCACCAGCAGGCACCAGACAGGGAATGAGCAGTACTTC.

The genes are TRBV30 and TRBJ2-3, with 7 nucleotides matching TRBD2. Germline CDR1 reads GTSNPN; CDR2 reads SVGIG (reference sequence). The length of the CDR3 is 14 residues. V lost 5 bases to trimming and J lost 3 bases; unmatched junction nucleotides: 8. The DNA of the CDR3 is TGTGCCTGGCGGGGAGGGACGGAAACAGATACGCAGTATTTT. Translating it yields CAWRGGTETDTQYF. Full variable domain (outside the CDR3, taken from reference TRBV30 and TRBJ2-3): SQTIHQWPATLVQPVGSPLSLECTVEGTSNPNLYWYRQAAGRGLQLLFYSVGIGQISSEVPQNLSASRPQDRQFILSSKKLLLSDSGFYLCAWRGGTETDTQYFGPGTRLTVL.

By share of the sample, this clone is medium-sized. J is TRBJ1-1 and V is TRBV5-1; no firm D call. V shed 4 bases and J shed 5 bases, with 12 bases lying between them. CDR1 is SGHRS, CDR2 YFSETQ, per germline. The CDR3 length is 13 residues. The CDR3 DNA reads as TGCGCCAGCAGCCCGGCCCCGGAGACTGAAGCTTTCTTT. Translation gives CASSPAPETEAFF.

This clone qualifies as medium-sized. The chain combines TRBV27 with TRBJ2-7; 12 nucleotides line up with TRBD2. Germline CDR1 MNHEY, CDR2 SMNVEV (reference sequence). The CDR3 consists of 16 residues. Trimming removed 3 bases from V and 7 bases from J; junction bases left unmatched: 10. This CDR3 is CASSFLLAGGPGEQYF. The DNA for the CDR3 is TGTGCCAGCAGTTTTCTGCTAGCGGGAGGGCCGGGAGAGCAGTACTTC.

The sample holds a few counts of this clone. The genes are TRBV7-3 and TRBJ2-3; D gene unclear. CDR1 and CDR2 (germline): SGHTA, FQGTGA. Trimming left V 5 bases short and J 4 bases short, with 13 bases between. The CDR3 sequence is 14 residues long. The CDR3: CASSRYRVADTQYF. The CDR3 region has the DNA TGTGCCAGCAGCCGTTATAGAGTAGCAGATACGCAGTATTTT.

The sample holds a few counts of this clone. The CDR3 region has the DNA TGTGCCAGCAGTCTCCTACTAGCGGGAGGGCCTTACGAGCAGTACTTC. Its protein product is CASSLLLAGGPYEQYF. V usage is TRBV27 and J usage is TRBJ2-5; 13 positions agree with TRBD2. The DNA matches TRBJ2-7 better at its end, which makes the J call doubtful. Germline V gene sequence: CDR1 MNHEY, CDR2 SMNVEV (reference sequence). This CDR3 has 16 amino acids.

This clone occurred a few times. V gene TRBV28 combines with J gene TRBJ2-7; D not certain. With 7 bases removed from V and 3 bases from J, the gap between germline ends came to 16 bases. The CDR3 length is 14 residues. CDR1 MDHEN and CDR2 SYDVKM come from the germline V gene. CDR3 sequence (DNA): TGTGCCAGCACCCAGACACCCTCCTACTACGAGCAGTACTTC. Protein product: CASTQTPSYYEQYF.

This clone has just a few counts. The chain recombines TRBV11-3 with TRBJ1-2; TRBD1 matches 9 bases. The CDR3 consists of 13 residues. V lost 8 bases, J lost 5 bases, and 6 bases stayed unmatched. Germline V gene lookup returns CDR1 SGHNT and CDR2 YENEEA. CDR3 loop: CASAPGTGYGYTF. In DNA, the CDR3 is TGTGCCAGCGCCCCCGGGACAGGGTATGGCTACACCTTC.

The CDR3 loop is CASSPGLAPTDTQYF. The CDR3 nucleotides are TGTGCCAGCAGCCCTGGGCTAGCCCCCACAGATACGCAGTATTTT. The rearrangement uses TRBV11-2 and TRBJ2-3; D possibly corresponds to TRBD2 (5 bases). Germline CDR1 is SGHAT and CDR2 is FQNNGV. The CDR3 length is 15 residues. Trimming stripped 5 bases from V and 2 bases from J, with 14 bases between.

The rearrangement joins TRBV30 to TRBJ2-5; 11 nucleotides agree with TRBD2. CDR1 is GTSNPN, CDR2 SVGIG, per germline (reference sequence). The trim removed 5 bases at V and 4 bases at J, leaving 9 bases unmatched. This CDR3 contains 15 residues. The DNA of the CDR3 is TGTGCCTGGGAGATTAGCGGGGGGGCGGGAGAGACCCAGTACTTC. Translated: CAWEISGGAGETQYF.

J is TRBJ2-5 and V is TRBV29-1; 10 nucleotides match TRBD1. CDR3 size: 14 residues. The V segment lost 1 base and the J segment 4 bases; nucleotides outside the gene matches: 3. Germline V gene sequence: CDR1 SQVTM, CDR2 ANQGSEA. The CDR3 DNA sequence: TGCAGCGTTGAAGTCCGGACAGGGGGAGAGACCCAGTACTTC. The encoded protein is CSVEVRTGGETQYF.

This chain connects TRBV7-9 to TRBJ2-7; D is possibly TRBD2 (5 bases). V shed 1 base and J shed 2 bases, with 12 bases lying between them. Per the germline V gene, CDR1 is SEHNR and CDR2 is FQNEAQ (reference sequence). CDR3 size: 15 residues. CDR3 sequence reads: CASSLEGGPTYEQYF. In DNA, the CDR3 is TGTGCCAGCAGCTTAGAGGGCGGGCCCACCTACGAGCAGTACTTC.

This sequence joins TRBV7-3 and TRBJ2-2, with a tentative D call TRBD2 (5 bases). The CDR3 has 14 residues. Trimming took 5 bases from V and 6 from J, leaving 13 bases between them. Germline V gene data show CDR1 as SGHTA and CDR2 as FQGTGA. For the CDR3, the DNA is TGTGCCAGCAGCCCAAGATCTAGCTCCGGGGAGCTGTTTTTT. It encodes CASSPRSSSGELFF.

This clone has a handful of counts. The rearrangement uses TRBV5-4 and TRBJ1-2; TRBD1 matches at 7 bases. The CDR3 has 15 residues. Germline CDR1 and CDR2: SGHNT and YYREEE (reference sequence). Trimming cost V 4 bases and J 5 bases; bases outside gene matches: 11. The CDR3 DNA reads TGTGCCAGCAGCAGCGACAGGGAAATTGGGTATGGCTACACCTTC. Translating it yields CASSSDREIGYGYTF.

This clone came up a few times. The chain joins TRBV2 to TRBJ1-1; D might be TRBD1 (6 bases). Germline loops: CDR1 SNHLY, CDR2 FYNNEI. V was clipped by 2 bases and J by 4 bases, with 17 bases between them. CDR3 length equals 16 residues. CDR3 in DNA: TGTGCCAGCAGTGAAAGACAGGCACTTTTGGGCACTGAAGCTTTCTTT. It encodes CASSERQALLGTEAFF.

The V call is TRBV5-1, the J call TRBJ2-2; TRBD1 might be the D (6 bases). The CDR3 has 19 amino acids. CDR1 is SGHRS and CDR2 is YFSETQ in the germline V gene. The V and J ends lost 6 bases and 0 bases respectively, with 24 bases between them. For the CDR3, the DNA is TGCGCCAGCAATCCTTTCGACAATGGGGGCACCACGAACACCGGGGAGCTGTTTTTT. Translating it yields CASNPFDNGGTTNTGELFF.

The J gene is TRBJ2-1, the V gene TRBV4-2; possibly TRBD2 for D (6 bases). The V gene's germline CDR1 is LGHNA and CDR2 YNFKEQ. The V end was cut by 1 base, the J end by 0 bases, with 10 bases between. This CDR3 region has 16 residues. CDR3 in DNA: TGTGCCAGCAGCCAAGTTCTAGCGACCTCCTACAATGAGCAGTTCTTC. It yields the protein CASSQVLATSYNEQFF.

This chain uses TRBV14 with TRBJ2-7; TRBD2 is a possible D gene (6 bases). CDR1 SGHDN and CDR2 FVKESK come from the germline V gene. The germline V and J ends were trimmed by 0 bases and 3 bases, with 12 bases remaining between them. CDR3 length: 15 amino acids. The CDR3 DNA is TGTGCCAGCAGCCAAGATTGGCGGGGAGTCTACGAGCAGTACTTC. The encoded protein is CASSQDWRGVYEQYF.

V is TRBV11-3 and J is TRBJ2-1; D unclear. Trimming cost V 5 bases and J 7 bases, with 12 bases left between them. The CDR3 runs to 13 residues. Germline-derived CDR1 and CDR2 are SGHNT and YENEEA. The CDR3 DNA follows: TGTGCCAGCAGCCCTGAAGCCTGGAATGAGCAGTTCTTC. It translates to CASSPEAWNEQFF. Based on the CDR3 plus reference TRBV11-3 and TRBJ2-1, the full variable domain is EAGVVQSPRYKIIEKKQPVAFWCNPISGHNTLYWYLQNLGQGPELLIRYENEEAVDDSQLPKDRFSAERLKGVDSTLKIQPAELGDSAVYLCASSPEAWNEQFFGPGTRLTVL.

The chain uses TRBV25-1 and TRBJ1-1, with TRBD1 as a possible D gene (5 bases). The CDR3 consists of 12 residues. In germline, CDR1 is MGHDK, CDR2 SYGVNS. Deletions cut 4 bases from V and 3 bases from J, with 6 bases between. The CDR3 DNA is TGTGCCAGCAGTGCAGGGTACACTGAAGCTTTCTTT. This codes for CASSAGYTEAFF.